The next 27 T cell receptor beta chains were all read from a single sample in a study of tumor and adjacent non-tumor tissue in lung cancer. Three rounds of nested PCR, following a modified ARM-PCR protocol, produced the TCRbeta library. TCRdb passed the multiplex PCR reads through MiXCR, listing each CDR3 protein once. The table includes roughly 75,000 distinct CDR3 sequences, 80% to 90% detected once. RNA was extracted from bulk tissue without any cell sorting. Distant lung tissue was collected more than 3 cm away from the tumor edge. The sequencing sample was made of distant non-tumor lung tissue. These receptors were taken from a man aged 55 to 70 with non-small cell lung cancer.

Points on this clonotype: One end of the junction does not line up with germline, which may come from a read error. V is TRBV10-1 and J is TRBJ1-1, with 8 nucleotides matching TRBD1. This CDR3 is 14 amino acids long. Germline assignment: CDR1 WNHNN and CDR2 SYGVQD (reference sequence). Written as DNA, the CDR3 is TGCGCCAGCAGTCACCAGGGGGCCTGCACTGAAGCCTTCTTT. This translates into CASSHQGACTEAFF.

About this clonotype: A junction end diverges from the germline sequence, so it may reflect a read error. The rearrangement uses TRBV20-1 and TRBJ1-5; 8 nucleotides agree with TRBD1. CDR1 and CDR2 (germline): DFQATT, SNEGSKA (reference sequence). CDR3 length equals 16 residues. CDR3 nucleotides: TGCAGTGCCGGATCAGGGGGCCCCTATGGTAATCAACCCCAGCATTTT. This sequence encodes CSAGSGGPYGNQPQHF.

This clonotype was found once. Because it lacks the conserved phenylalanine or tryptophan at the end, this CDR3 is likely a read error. This CDR3 is CASSLLQCSEAFS. In nucleotides, the CDR3 is TGTGCCAGCAGCTTGCTTCAGTGCAGTGAAGCTTTCAGT. The gene calls are TRBV5-6 and TRBJ1-1, with D hard to call. The CDR3 totals 13 residues. Germline CDR1 is SGHDT and CDR2 is YYEEEE. With 1 base removed from V and 7 bases from J, the gap between germline ends came to 11 bases.

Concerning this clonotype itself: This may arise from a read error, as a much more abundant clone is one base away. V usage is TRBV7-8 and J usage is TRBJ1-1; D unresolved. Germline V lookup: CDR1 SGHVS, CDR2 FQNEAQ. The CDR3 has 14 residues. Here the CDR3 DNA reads TGTCCCAGCACCCCGATGGGGTTGAACACTGAAGCTTTCTTT. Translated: CPSTPMGLNTEAFF.

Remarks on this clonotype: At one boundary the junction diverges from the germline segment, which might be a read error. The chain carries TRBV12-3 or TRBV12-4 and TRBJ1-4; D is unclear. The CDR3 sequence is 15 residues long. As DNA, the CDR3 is TGTGTCAGCAGTATCCCTATGGGAGTTCATGAAAAACTGTTTTTT. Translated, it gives CVSSIPMGVHEKLFF.

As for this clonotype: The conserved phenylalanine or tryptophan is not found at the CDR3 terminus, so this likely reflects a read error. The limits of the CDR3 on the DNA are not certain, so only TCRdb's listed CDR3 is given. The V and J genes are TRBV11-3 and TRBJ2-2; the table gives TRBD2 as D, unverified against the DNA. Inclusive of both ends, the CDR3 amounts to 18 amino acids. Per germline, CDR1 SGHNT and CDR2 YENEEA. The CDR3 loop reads CASSSRGAGGYRAGELFL.

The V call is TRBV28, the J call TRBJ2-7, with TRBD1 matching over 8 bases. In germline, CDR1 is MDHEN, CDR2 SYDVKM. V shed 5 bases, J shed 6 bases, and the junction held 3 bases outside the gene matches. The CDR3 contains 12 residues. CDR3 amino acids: CASSTTGGEQYF. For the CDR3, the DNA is TGTGCCAGCAGTACCACAGGGGGCGAGCAGTACTTC.

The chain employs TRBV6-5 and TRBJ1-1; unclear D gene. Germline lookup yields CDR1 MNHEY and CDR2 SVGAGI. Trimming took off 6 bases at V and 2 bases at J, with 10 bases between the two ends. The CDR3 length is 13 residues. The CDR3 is CASSQVRNTEAFF. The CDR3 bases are TGTGCCAGCAGCCAGGTCCGTAACACTGAAGCTTTCTTT.

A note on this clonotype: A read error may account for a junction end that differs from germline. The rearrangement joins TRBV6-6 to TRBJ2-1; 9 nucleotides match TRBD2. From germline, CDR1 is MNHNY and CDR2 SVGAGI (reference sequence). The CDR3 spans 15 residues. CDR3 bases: TGTGTCAGCAGTTGGGGCGGGGGGGCCTTCAATGGGCAGTTCTTC. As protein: CVSSWGGGAFNGQFF.

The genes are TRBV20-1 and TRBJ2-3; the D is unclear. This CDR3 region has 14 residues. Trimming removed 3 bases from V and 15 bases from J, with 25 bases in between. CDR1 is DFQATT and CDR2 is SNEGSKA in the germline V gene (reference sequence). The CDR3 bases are TGCAGTGCTAGCCCGGATTCAGGCACAGATATGCAATATTTT. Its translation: CSASPDSGTDMQYF.

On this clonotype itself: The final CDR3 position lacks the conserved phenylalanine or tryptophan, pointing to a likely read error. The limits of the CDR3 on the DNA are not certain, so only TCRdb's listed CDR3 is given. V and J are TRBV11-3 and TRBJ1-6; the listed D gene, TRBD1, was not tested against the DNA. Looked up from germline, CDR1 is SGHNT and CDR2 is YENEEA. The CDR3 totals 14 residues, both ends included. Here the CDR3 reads CASSSTTVNSPPHY.

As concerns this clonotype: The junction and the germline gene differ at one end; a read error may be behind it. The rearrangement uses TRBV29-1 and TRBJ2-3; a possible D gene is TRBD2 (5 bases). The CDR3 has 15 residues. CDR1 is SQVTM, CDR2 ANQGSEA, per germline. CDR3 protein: CSVTSSSGSTDMQYF. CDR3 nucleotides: TGCAGTGTTACGAGTTCGAGCGGTAGCACAGATATGCAGTATTTT.

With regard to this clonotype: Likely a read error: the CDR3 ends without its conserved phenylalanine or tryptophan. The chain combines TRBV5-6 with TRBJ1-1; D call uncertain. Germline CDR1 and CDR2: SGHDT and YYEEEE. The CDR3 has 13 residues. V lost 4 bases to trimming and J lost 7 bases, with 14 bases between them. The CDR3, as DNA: TGTGCCAGCAGCCTGCTTCAGAGCAGTGAAGCTTTCCTT. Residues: CASSLLQSSEAFL.

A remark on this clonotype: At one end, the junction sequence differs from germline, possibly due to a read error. For the CDR3, the DNA is TGCGGCGTTAAGGAGATTACAGATACGAAGTATTTT. Translation gives CGVKEITDTKYF. The chain joins TRBV29-1 to TRBJ2-3; D call uncertain. Germline CDR1 reads SQVTM; CDR2 reads ANQGSEA. CDR3 length equals 12 residues.

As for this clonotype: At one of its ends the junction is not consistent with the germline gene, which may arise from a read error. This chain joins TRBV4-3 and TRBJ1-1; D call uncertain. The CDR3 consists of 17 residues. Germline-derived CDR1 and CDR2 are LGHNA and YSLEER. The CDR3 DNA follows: TGCGCCAGCAGTCAAGACGTTCCGGGCAGTTCGGGCACTGGAGCCTTCTTT. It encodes CASSQDVPGSSGTGAFF.

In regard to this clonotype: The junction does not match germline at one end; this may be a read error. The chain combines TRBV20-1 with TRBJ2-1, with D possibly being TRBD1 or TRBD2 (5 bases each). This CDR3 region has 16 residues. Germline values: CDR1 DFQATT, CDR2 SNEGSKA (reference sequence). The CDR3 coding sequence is TGCAGTGCTGAGTCCCGAACCGGGACCGCCAACAATGAGCAGTCCTTC. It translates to CSAESRTGTANNEQSF.

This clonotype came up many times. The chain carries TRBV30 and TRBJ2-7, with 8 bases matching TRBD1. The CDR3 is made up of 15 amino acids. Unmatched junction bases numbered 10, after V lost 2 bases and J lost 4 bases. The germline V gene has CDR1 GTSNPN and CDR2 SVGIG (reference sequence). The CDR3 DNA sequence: TGTGCCTGGAGTTCCCGGACAGGGAAAGGGTACGAGCAGTACTTC. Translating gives CAWSSRTGKGYEQYF.

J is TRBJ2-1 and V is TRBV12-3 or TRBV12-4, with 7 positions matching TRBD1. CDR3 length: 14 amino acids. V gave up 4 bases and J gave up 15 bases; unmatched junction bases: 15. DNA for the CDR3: TGTGCCAGCAGTTCCGGGACAGAGCACAATAAGCGGTTCTTC. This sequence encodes CASSSGTEHNKRFF.

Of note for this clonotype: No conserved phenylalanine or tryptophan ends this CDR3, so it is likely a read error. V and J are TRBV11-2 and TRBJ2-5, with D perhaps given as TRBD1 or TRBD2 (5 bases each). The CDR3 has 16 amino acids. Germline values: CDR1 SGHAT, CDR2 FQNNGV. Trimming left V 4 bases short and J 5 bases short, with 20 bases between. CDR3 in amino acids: CASSSTIEGPKETQYY. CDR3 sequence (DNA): TGTGCCAGCAGCTCCACAATTGAGGGGCCAAAGGAGACCCAGTACTAC.

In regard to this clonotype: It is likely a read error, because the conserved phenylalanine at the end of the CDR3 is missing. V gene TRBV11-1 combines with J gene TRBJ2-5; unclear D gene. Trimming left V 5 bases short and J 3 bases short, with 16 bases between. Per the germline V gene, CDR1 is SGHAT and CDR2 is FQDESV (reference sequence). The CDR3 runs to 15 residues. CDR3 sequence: CASSPFDNGKETQYL. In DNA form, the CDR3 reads TGTGCCAGCAGCCCCTTCGACAATGGGAAAGAGACCCAGTACTTA.

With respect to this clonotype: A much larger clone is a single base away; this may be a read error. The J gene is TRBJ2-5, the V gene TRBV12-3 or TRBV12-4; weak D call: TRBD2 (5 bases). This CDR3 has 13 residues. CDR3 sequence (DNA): TGTACCAGCAGTCAGGACTGGACTGGGGCCCAGTACTTC. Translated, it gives CTSSQDWTGAQYF.

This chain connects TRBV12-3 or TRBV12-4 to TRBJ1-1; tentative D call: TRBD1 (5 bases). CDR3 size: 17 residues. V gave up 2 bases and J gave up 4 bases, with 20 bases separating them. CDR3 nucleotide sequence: TGTGCCAGCAGTTTAACATTATTTGACAGTATTTTCACTGAAGCTTTCTTT. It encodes CASSLTLFDSIFTEAFF.

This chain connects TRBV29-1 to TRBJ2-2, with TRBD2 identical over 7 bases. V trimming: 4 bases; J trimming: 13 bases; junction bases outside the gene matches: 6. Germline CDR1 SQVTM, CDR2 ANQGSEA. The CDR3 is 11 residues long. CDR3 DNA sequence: TGCAGCGTTGGAGGACTAGGAGGGCTGTTTTTT. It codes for CSVGGLGGLFF.

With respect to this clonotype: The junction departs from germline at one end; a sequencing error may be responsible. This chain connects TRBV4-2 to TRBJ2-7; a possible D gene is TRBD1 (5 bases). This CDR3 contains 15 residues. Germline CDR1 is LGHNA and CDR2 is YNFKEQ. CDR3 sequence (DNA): TGTGCCAGCAGCCAAGAGAGGACATCTTCCTACGAGCGGTACTTC. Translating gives CASSQERTSSYERYF.

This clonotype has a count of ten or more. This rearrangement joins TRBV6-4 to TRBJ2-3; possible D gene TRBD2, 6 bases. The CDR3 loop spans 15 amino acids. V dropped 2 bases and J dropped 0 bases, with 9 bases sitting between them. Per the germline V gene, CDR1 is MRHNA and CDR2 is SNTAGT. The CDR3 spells CASSDDGTSTDTQYF. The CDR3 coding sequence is TGTGCCAGCAGTGACGACGGGACTAGCACAGATACGCAGTATTTT.

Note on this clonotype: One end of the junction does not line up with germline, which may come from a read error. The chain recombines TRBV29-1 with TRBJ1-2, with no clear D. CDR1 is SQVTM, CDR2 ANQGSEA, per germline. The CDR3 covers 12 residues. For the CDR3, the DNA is TGCAGCGTACCGACCGCGAGTTATGGCAACACCTTC. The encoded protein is CSVPTASYGNTF. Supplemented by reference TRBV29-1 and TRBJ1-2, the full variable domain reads SAVISQKPSRDICQRGTSLTIQCQVDSQVTMMFWYRQQPGQSLTLIATANQGSEATYESGFVIDKFPISRPNLTFSTLTVSNMSPEDSSIYLCSVPTASYGNTFGSGTRLTVV.

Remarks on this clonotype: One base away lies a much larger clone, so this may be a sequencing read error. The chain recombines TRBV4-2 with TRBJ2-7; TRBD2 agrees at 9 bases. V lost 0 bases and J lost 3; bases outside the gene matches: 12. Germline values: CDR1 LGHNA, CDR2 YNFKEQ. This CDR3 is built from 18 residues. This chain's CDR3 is CASSQEWGSGGLVYEQYF. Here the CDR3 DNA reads TGTGCCAGCAGCCAAGAATGGGGAAGCGGGGGGCTTGTCTACGAGCAGTACTTC.